A selection of T cell receptor beta chains follows, all from one sample in a study of shared clonotypes between healthy human individuals. Sequenced by immunoSEQ multiplex PCR; TCRdb stores in-frame clones only, minus some. Of about 2.4 million clones listed, approximately 94% are singletons. What was sequenced was naive CD4+ T cells sorted from blood. Receptors originate from a man younger than 35 in good health. CDR3s include the opening cysteine and the closing phenylalanine or tryptophan. D genes are given only for firm matches. Clone size appears in some rows only: once, few, many, or a class for an expanded clone.

J gene: TRBJ2-7; V gene: TRBV12-5; D gene: TRBD2; clone size: .; CDR3 protein: CASGSILAGPLSEQYF; CDR3 DNA: TGTGCTAGTGGTTCAATACTAGCGGGCCCTTTAAGCGAGCAGTACTTC
J gene: TRBJ2-7; V gene: TRBV7-9; D gene: TRBD2; clone size: .; CDR3 protein: CASSLAGGPSEQYF; CDR3 DNA: TGTGCCAGCAGCTTGGCGGGAGGGCCTAGCGAGCAGTACTTC
J gene: TRBJ2-1; V gene: TRBV7-2; D gene: .; clone size: .; CDR3 protein: CASSVSGSYNEQFF; CDR3 DNA: TGTGCCAGCTCGGTCAGCGGCTCCTACAATGAGCAGTTCTTC
J gene: TRBJ1-2; V gene: TRBV30; D gene: .; clone size: .; CDR3 protein: CAWRGGGYGYTF; CDR3 DNA: TGTGCCTGGAGAGGTGGCGGATATGGCTACACCTTC
J gene: TRBJ1-6; V gene: TRBV4-1; D gene: .; clone size: .; CDR3 protein: CASSQQGWNSPLHF; CDR3 DNA: TGCGCCAGCAGCCAGCAGGGTTGGAATTCACCCCTCCACTTT
J gene: TRBJ1-1; V gene: TRBV5-1; D gene: TRBD1; clone size: once; CDR3 protein: CASSLADRGGTEAFF; CDR3 DNA: TGCGCCAGCAGCTTGGCGGACAGGGGAGGAACTGAAGCTTTCTTT
J gene: TRBJ1-1; V gene: TRBV27; D gene: .; clone size: .; CDR3 protein: CASSLRGGTEAFF; CDR3 DNA: TGTGCCAGCAGCCTCCGAGGGGGCACTGAAGCTTTCTTT
J gene: TRBJ1-2; V gene: TRBV4-3; D gene: .; clone size: .; CDR3 protein: CASSQVQGKGYGYTF; CDR3 DNA: TGCGCCAGCAGCCAAGTACAGGGTAAGGGCTATGGCTACACCTTC
J gene: TRBJ1-2; V gene: TRBV7-2; D gene: .; clone size: .; CDR3 protein: CASSSSVHGYTF; CDR3 DNA: TGTGCCAGCAGCTCCTCGGTCCATGGCTACACCTTC
J gene: TRBJ2-2; V gene: TRBV7-6; D gene: .; clone size: .; CDR3 protein: CASSSPASTGELFF; CDR3 DNA: TGTGCCAGCAGCTCCCCCGCGAGTACCGGGGAGCTGTTTTTT
J gene: TRBJ1-4; V gene: TRBV11-2; D gene: .; clone size: .; CDR3 protein: CASSQTGAGEKLFF; CDR3 DNA: TGTGCCAGCAGCCAAACGGGGGCAGGGGAAAAACTGTTTTTT
J gene: TRBJ2-3; V gene: TRBV6-5; D gene: .; clone size: .; CDR3 protein: CASRSGWLSTDTQYF; CDR3 DNA: TGTGCCAGCAGATCAGGTTGGCTTAGCACAGATACGCAGTATTTT
J gene: TRBJ1-1; V gene: TRBV7-9; D gene: .; clone size: .; CDR3 protein: CASSFRDSSTEAFF; CDR3 DNA: TGTGCCAGCAGCTTCCGGGACTCTTCCACTGAAGCTTTCTTT
J gene: TRBJ1-1; V gene: TRBV11-3; D gene: TRBD1; clone size: .; CDR3 protein: CASHRKTGLVTEAFF; CDR3 DNA: TGTGCCAGCCACCGAAAGACAGGGCTGGTCACTGAAGCTTTCTTT
J gene: TRBJ1-4; V gene: TRBV19; D gene: TRBD1; clone size: .; CDR3 protein: CASSIDRGEKLFF; CDR3 DNA: TGTGCCAGTAGTATCGACAGGGGCGAAAAACTGTTTTTT
J gene: TRBJ2-1; V gene: TRBV10-1; D gene: .; clone size: .; CDR3 protein: CASRQTGRTSEQFF; CDR3 DNA: TGCGCCAGCAGACAGACAGGCCGGACTTCGGAGCAGTTCTTC
J gene: TRBJ2-7; V gene: TRBV20-1; D gene: .; clone size: .; CDR3 protein: CSRLGVAEQYF; CDR3 DNA: TGCAGCAGACTAGGGGTGGCAGAGCAGTACTTC
J gene: TRBJ2-3; V gene: TRBV7-9; D gene: .; clone size: .; CDR3 protein: CASSFDKVSGTDTQYF; CDR3 DNA: TGTGCCAGCAGCTTCGACAAGGTGTCAGGCACAGATACGCAGTATTTT
J gene: TRBJ1-1; V gene: TRBV10-3; D gene: .; clone size: once; CDR3 protein: CAIRTGVLNTEAFF; CDR3 DNA: TGTGCCATCAGAACGGGGGTGTTGAACACTGAAGCTTTCTTT
J gene: TRBJ2-7; V gene: TRBV7-9; D gene: .; clone size: .; CDR3 protein: CASSVGAGTSYEQYF; CDR3 DNA: TGTGCCAGCAGCGTAGGAGCGGGGACAAGTTACGAGCAGTACTTC
J gene: TRBJ2-3; V gene: TRBV5-1; D gene: .; clone size: .; CDR3 protein: CASSSPGRPDTQYF; CDR3 DNA: TGCGCCAGCAGCTCCCCCGGGCGGCCAGATACGCAGTATTTT
J gene: TRBJ2-5; V gene: TRBV7-6; D gene: TRBD2; clone size: .; CDR3 protein: CASSLTSGFQETQYF; CDR3 DNA: TGTGCCAGCAGCTTAACTAGCGGATTCCAAGAGACCCAGTACTTC
J gene: TRBJ2-7; V gene: TRBV30; D gene: .; clone size: .; CDR3 protein: CAWTVRNQPPYEQYF; CDR3 DNA: TGTGCCTGGACCGTAAGGAACCAGCCCCCCTACGAGCAGTACTTC
J gene: TRBJ1-3; V gene: TRBV30; D gene: .; clone size: .; CDR3 protein: CAWSVPPGNTIYF; CDR3 DNA: TGTGCCTGGAGTGTCCCCCCTGGAAACACCATATATTTT
J gene: TRBJ2-6; V gene: TRBV18; D gene: .; clone size: .; CDR3 protein: CASSPTGAGANVLTF; CDR3 DNA: TGTGCCAGCTCACCAACTGGGGCTGGGGCCAACGTCCTGACTTTC
J gene: TRBJ1-5; V gene: TRBV7-2; D gene: .; clone size: .; CDR3 protein: CASSLSLGGDQPQHF; CDR3 DNA: TGTGCCAGCAGCTTAAGCCTTGGAGGTGATCAGCCCCAGCATTTT
J gene: TRBJ1-2; V gene: TRBV5-4; D gene: .; clone size: .; CDR3 protein: CAGGTSPNYGYTF; CDR3 DNA: TGTGCCGGGGGTACGAGCCCTAACTATGGCTACACCTTC
J gene: TRBJ2-7; V gene: TRBV6-1; D gene: .; clone size: once; CDR3 protein: CASSGVGPTYEQYF; CDR3 DNA: TGTGCCAGCAGTGGGGTGGGCCCGACGTACGAGCAGTACTTC
J gene: TRBJ2-7; V gene: TRBV7-2; D gene: .; clone size: .; CDR3 protein: CASSSTFEQYF; CDR3 DNA: TGTGCCAGCAGCTCAACATTCGAGCAGTACTTC
J gene: TRBJ1-2; V gene: TRBV6-1; D gene: .; clone size: .; CDR3 protein: CASSEDGPSYGYTF; CDR3 DNA: TGTGCCAGCAGTGAAGACGGCCCAAGTTATGGCTACACCTTC
J gene: TRBJ2-7; V gene: TRBV5-1; D gene: TRBD1; clone size: .; CDR3 protein: CASSSGTGSYEQYF; CDR3 DNA: TGCGCCAGCAGTTCTGGGACAGGCTCCTACGAGCAGTACTTC
J gene: TRBJ2-7; V gene: TRBV7-2; D gene: .; clone size: .; CDR3 protein: CASSTPTRSYEQYF; CDR3 DNA: TGTGCCAGCAGCACACCAACAAGGTCCTACGAGCAGTACTTC
J gene: TRBJ1-4; V gene: TRBV25-1; D gene: .; clone size: .; CDR3 protein: CASSEGNSATNEKLFF; CDR3 DNA: TGTGCCAGCAGTGAAGGCAACTCGGCAACTAATGAAAAACTGTTTTTT
J gene: TRBJ2-1; V gene: TRBV14; D gene: .; clone size: .; CDR3 protein: CASSQGGPYNEQFF; CDR3 DNA: TGTGCCAGCAGCCAAGGTGGGCCCTACAATGAGCAGTTCTTC
J gene: TRBJ1-5; V gene: TRBV7-9; D gene: .; clone size: .; CDR3 protein: CASSLNDPGGNQPQHF; CDR3 DNA: TGTGCCAGCAGCTTAAATGATCCGGGGGGCAATCAGCCCCAGCATTTT
J gene: TRBJ1-3; V gene: TRBV21-1; D gene: .; clone size: .; CDR3 protein: CASSKARGSGNTIYF; CDR3 DNA: TGTGCCAGCAGCAAAGCCAGGGGGTCAGGAAACACCATATATTTT
J gene: TRBJ2-1; V gene: TRBV9; D gene: TRBD2; clone size: .; CDR3 protein: CASSTSGSSYNEQFF; CDR3 DNA: TGTGCCAGCAGCACTAGCGGGAGTTCCTACAATGAGCAGTTCTTC
J gene: TRBJ2-2; V gene: TRBV11-2; D gene: TRBD2; clone size: .; CDR3 protein: CASSPLAGANTGELFF; CDR3 DNA: TGTGCCAGCAGCCCTTTAGCGGGAGCGAACACCGGGGAGCTGTTTTTT
J gene: TRBJ2-3; V gene: TRBV19; D gene: TRBD2; clone size: .; CDR3 protein: CASSIRLGTMGADTQYF; CDR3 DNA: TGTGCCAGTAGTATCCGCTTGGGGACTATGGGGGCAGATACGCAGTATTTT
J gene: TRBJ2-1; V gene: TRBV27; D gene: .; clone size: .; CDR3 protein: CASRRNPGEQFF; CDR3 DNA: TGTGCCAGCAGACGTAATCCGGGTGAGCAGTTCTTC
J gene: TRBJ1-3; V gene: TRBV9; D gene: .; clone size: once; CDR3 protein: CASSVGPAGHGNTIYF; CDR3 DNA: TGTGCCAGCAGCGTAGGTCCCGCGGGCCACGGAAACACCATATATTTT
J gene: TRBJ1-2; V gene: TRBV6-5; D gene: .; clone size: .; CDR3 protein: CASSFTALSGYTF; CDR3 DNA: TGTGCCAGCAGCTTCACGGCTTTGTCTGGCTACACCTTC
J gene: TRBJ2-5; V gene: TRBV29-1; D gene: .; clone size: .; CDR3 protein: CSVLGPNPVQETQYF; CDR3 DNA: TGCAGCGTTTTAGGACCTAACCCGGTCCAAGAGACCCAGTACTTC
J gene: TRBJ2-3; V gene: TRBV4-3; D gene: .; clone size: .; CDR3 protein: CASSQDRGTANTDTQYF; CDR3 DNA: TGCGCCAGCAGCCAAGATCGGGGGACAGCCAACACAGATACGCAGTATTTT
J gene: TRBJ2-5; V gene: TRBV4-1; D gene: TRBD2; clone size: .; CDR3 protein: CASSQVSGGQETQYF; CDR3 DNA: TGCGCCAGCAGCCAGGTTAGCGGGGGACAAGAGACCCAGTACTTC
J gene: TRBJ1-6; V gene: TRBV20-1; D gene: .; clone size: .; CDR3 protein: CSARDIQTLHF; CDR3 DNA: TGCAGTGCTCGGGACATACAAACCCTCCACTTT
J gene: TRBJ2-1; V gene: TRBV5-1; D gene: .; clone size: .; CDR3 protein: CASSFVGTTNNEQFF; CDR3 DNA: TGCGCCAGCAGCTTCGTAGGGACAACCAACAATGAGCAGTTCTTC
J gene: TRBJ2-2; V gene: TRBV10-3; D gene: TRBD1; clone size: .; CDR3 protein: CAISESRQGAGELFF; CDR3 DNA: TGTGCCATCAGTGAGTCGAGGCAGGGGGCCGGGGAGCTGTTTTTT
J gene: TRBJ2-2; V gene: TRBV4-3; D gene: .; clone size: .; CDR3 protein: CASSQATFITGELFF; CDR3 DNA: TGCGCCAGCAGCCAAGCAACCTTCATTACCGGGGAGCTGTTTTTT
J gene: TRBJ1-2; V gene: TRBV7-2; D gene: .; clone size: once; CDR3 protein: CASSLVGGYGYTF; CDR3 DNA: TGTGCCAGCAGCTTAGTAGGAGGCTATGGCTACACCTTC
J gene: TRBJ2-3; V gene: TRBV5-1; D gene: .; clone size: .; CDR3 protein: CASSLERQGRGDTQYF; CDR3 DNA: TGCGCCAGCAGCTTGGAACGGCAGGGGAGAGGAGATACGCAGTATTTT
J gene: TRBJ2-2; V gene: TRBV18; D gene: .; clone size: .; CDR3 protein: CASSPGTARTGELFF; CDR3 DNA: TGTGCCAGCTCACCAGGAACGGCGCGCACCGGGGAGCTGTTTTTT
J gene: TRBJ1-2; V gene: TRBV5-5; D gene: .; clone size: .; CDR3 protein: CASTGEANYGYTF; CDR3 DNA: TGTGCCAGCACCGGAGAGGCTAACTATGGCTACACCTTC